This record covers a single T cell receptor beta chain. Sequencing used immunoSEQ multiplex PCR; TCRdb keeps in-frame clones, though not all of them. The sample contains some 700,000 clones, over 75% of which appear only once. These data originate in a study of shared T cell receptors in the human thymus. Trimming cost V 5 bases and J 8 bases, with 18 bases left between them. Germline CDR1 and CDR2: SEHNR and FQNEAQ (reference sequence). The CDR3 has 15 amino acids. The same data also went into a second study, on human thymus T cells. That source notes: Apparent bias marked the V and J gene usage of thymic and blood repertoires.

The rearrangement joins TRBV7-9 to TRBJ1-4; the D is unclear. The sequence was collected from a girl less than two years old with a congenital heart defect. Sequenced: thymocytes. CDR3 DNA: TGTGCCAGCAGCCCCCGGACTTTTGGAGAGGAAAAACTGTTTTTT. It translates to CASSPRTFGEEKLFF.